The 30 T cell receptor beta chains given below trace back to one sample, sequenced in a study of blood T cell repertoires in COVID-19. Assay: immunoSEQ multiplex PCR; the TCRdb copy retains only in-frame clones and omits some. The sample lists hundreds of thousands of clones; 85% to 90% were seen once. The specimen sequenced was peripheral blood. The receptors come from a man aged 18 to 35 with COVID-19, enrolled during active disease.

This chain joins TRBV6-5 and TRBJ1-1; TRBD1 matches at 8 bases. The trim removed 5 bases at V and 4 bases at J, leaving 9 bases unmatched. The CDR3 spans 15 residues. Germline CDR1 reads MNHEY; CDR2 reads SVGAGI. The CDR3, as DNA: TGTGCCAGCAGTCCCGGGACAGGAGCGGGCACTGAAGCTTTCTTT. Protein sequence: CASSPGTGAGTEAFF.

The chain employs TRBV5-1 and TRBJ1-5, with a tentative D call TRBD1 (5 bases). The CDR3 runs to 14 residues. Germline V CDR1 and CDR2: SGHRS, YFSETQ. V lost 5 bases to trimming and J lost 7 bases, with 16 bases between them. CDR3 bases: TGCGCCAGCAGTCGGGGGGGTGGAGACCAGCCCCAGCATTTT. This gives the protein CASSRGGGDQPQHF.

The rearrangement links TRBV21-1 to TRBJ1-1. TRBV21-1 is classified as a pseudogene. The CDR3 spans 17 residues. The CDR3 reads CASSKRDLEGMNTEAFF. CDR3 nucleotides: TGTGCCAGCAGCAAAAGGGACCTGGAGGGCATGAACACTGAAGCTTTCTTT.

On this clone: This specimen includes other DNA sequences encoding the same CDR3. This chain joins TRBV30 and TRBJ1-1, with 11 bases aligning to TRBD1. Unmatched junction bases numbered 3, after V lost 2 bases and J lost 4 bases. Germline V gene data show CDR1 as GTSNPN and CDR2 as SVGIG (reference sequence). The CDR3 covers 14 residues. The CDR3 loop is CAWSPGTGGTEAFF. DNA of the CDR3: TGTGCCTGGAGTCCCGGGACAGGGGGCACTGAAGCTTTCTTT.

This chain links TRBV19 with TRBJ2-5; D may be TRBD1 (6 bases). This CDR3 has 15 residues. Per the germline V gene, CDR1 is LNHDA and CDR2 is SQIVND (reference sequence). V was trimmed by 6 bases and J by 5 bases, leaving 19 bases between them. The DNA of the CDR3 is TGTGCCAGTAGATTAACCTCAGGGGTGGCGGAGACCCAGTACTTC. It yields the protein CASRLTSGVAETQYF.

The chain carries TRBV19 and TRBJ2-7; tentatively, D is TRBD2 (5 bases). CDR1 is LNHDA, CDR2 SQIVND, per germline (reference sequence). This CDR3 spans 12 amino acids. V was shortened by 8 bases and J by 2 bases, with 10 bases between the two germline ends. The CDR3: CASSHGTYEQYF. The CDR3 DNA reads as TGTGCCAGTTCCCACGGGACCTACGAGCAGTACTTC.

The V and J genes are TRBV27 and TRBJ2-3; 9 positions match TRBD2. The V and J ends lost 5 bases and 0 bases, in that order; junction bases with no gene match: 3. The germline V gene has CDR1 MNHEY and CDR2 SMNVEV (reference sequence). The CDR3 length is 15 residues. The CDR3 DNA follows: TGTGCCAGCAGTCAGCGGGAGGCCAGCACAGATACGCAGTATTTT. Translation: CASSQREASTDTQYF.

The table lists this clone with a count of one. This chain joins TRBV5-1 and TRBJ2-2; 13 bases line up with TRBD2. The germline V gene encodes CDR1 SGHRS and CDR2 YFSETQ. V was clipped by 0 bases and J by 0 bases; unmatched bases: 2. The CDR3 is 18 amino acids. Here the CDR3 DNA reads TGCGCCAGCAGCTTGGGGACTAGCGGGGGTACGAACACCGGGGAGCTGTTTTTT. Amino acid sequence: CASSLGTSGGTNTGELFF.

The genes are TRBV24-1 and TRBJ2-5; D might be TRBD2 (6 bases). The CDR3 runs 13 residues. The germline V gene encodes CDR1 KGHDR and CDR2 SFDVKD. With 4 bases removed from V and 4 bases from J, the gap between germline ends came to 9 bases. The CDR3 region is CATSERDGETQYF. CDR3 DNA sequence: TGTGCCACCAGTGAGCGGGACGGAGAGACCCAGTACTTC.

This chain uses TRBV6-5 with TRBJ1-3; 8 bases line up with TRBD1. This CDR3 has 15 amino acids. J was trimmed by 8 bases and V by 4 bases; bases with no gene match: 10. Looked up from germline, CDR1 is MNHEY and CDR2 is SVGAGI. CDR3 region: CASSSFSGQGDTIYF. The CDR3 DNA reads as TGTGCCAGCAGTTCCTTCTCTGGACAGGGAGACACCATATATTTT.

The chain uses TRBV5-1 and TRBJ2-3, with TRBD2 identical over 7 bases. Germline V CDR1 and CDR2: SGHRS, YFSETQ. V was pared by 2 bases and J by 1 base, with 4 bases of the junction left unmatched. The CDR3 has 15 amino acids. The CDR3 sequence is CASSFGRERTDTQYF. CDR3 nucleotides: TGCGCCAGCAGCTTCGGGCGGGAGCGCACAGATACGCAGTATTTT.

The chain joins TRBV19 to TRBJ1-4, with D perhaps matching TRBD1 (5 bases). Looked up from germline, CDR1 is LNHDA and CDR2 is SQIVND (reference sequence). V dropped 2 bases and J dropped 7 bases, with 8 bases sitting between them. The CDR3 length is 13 residues. The CDR3 DNA reads as TGTGCCAGTAGTATACAGGGTTTTGAAAAACTGTTTTTT. Protein: CASSIQGFEKLFF.

This sequence joins TRBV2 and TRBJ2-2; TRBD2 matches 9 bases. The V and J ends lost 5 bases and 7 bases, in that order; junction bases with no gene match: 17. Looked up from germline, CDR1 is SNHLY and CDR2 is FYNNEI. The CDR3 is 18 residues long. The CDR3, as DNA: TGTGCCAGCAGTCCCACCATCGCGGGGGGGGCCCCCGGCGGGGAGCTGTTTTTT. It is translated as CASSPTIAGGAPGGELFF. The complete variable domain, with remaining parts taken from reference TRBV2 and TRBJ2-2, reads EPEVTQTPSHQVTQMGQEVILRCVPISNHLYFYWYRQILGQKVEFLVSFYNNEISEKSEIFDDQFSVERPDGSNFTLKIRSTKLEDSAMYFCASSPTIAGGAPGGELFFGEGSRLTVL.

The rearrangement uses TRBV5-4 and TRBJ2-5; 15 bases map to TRBD2. Germline V gene sequence: CDR1 SGHNT, CDR2 YYREEE (reference sequence). Trimming removed 4 bases from V and 5 bases from J; junction bases left unmatched: 9. CDR3 length equals 17 residues. The chain's CDR3 is CASSGTGTSGRWETQYF. CDR3 DNA sequence: TGTGCCAGCAGCGGGACCGGGACTAGCGGGAGGTGGGAGACCCAGTACTTC. Full variable domain (remainder filled in from reference TRBV5-4 and TRBJ2-5): ETGVTQSPTHLIKTRGQQVTLRCSSQSGHNTVSWYQQALGQGPQFIFQYYREEENGRGNFPPRFSGLQFPNYSSELNVNALELDDSALYLCASSGTGTSGRWETQYFGPGTRLLVL.

This rearrangement joins TRBV6-4 to TRBJ2-2; tentative D call: TRBD2 (6 bases). V shed 6 bases and J shed 1 base, with 9 bases lying between them. The CDR3 extends over 14 amino acids. Per the germline V gene, CDR1 is MRHNA and CDR2 is SNTAGT. The CDR3 DNA is TGTGCCAGCAGCGAGGAGGGGAACACCGGGGAGCTGTTTTTT. Residues: CASSEEGNTGELFF.

J is TRBJ1-2 and V is TRBV24-1; D is perhaps TRBD1 (5 bases). CDR1 and CDR2 (germline): KGHDR, SFDVKD. This CDR3 region has 14 residues. Trimming shortened V by 3 bases and J by 7 bases, and 14 bases separated the two germline ends. The CDR3 sequence is CATSDRGDWSGYTF. The CDR3 nucleotides read TGTGCCACCAGTGATCGGGGGGATTGGAGTGGCTACACCTTC.

V is TRBV7-8 and J is TRBJ2-3; TRBD2 aligns across 14 bases. Losses at the gene ends were 1 base for V and 3 bases for J; bases not matched to a gene: 6. Germline values: CDR1 SGHVS, CDR2 FQNEAQ. There are 18 residues in the CDR3. CDR3 in DNA: TGTGCCAGCAGCTTAGGGGGGACTAGCGGGAGTTATACAGATACGCAGTATTTT. As protein: CASSLGGTSGSYTDTQYF.

The chain combines TRBV5-6 with TRBJ2-2; 7 bases line up with TRBD1. The CDR3 runs to 14 residues. V dropped 2 bases and J dropped 6; count of bases not matched to a gene: 4. Germline V gene data show CDR1 as SGHDT and CDR2 as YYEEEE. This CDR3 reads CASSLAGGAGELFF. The CDR3 bases are TGTGCCAGCAGCTTAGCAGGGGGAGCCGGGGAGCTGTTTTTT.

The chain is built from TRBV27 and TRBJ2-1, with D perhaps TRBD2 (6 bases). V was cut by 7 bases and J by 10 bases, with 14 bases left in between. CDR3 size: 12 residues. The germline V gene has CDR1 MNHEY and CDR2 SMNVEV (reference sequence). For the CDR3, the DNA is TGTGCCAGCACTGCCGGGGGTCGCGAGCAGTTCTTC. It translates to CASTAGGREQFF.

The rearrangement joins TRBV7-2 to TRBJ2-3, with 8 nucleotides matching TRBD1. Germline CDR1 and CDR2: SGHTA and FQGNSA. V was pared by 5 bases and J by 4 bases, with 5 bases of the junction left unmatched. The CDR3 has 14 residues. The CDR3 DNA reads as TGTGCCAGCAGCACGACAGGGGTCGCAGATACGCAGTATTTT. It encodes CASSTTGVADTQYF.

J is TRBJ1-4 and V is TRBV5-6; maybe TRBD1 (5 bases). The CDR3 runs 14 residues. Germline CDR1 SGHDT, CDR2 YYEEEE. Deletions cut 2 bases from V and 6 bases from J, with 11 bases between. This CDR3 reads CASSLPGVDEKLFF. CDR3 in DNA: TGTGCCAGCAGCTTACCGGGGGTCGATGAAAAACTGTTTTTT.

A single count supports this clone. This rearrangement joins TRBV12-5 to TRBJ2-7; 8 bases are a match to TRBD1. Losses at the gene ends were 2 bases for V and 1 base for J; bases not matched to a gene: 1. Germline loops: CDR1 LGHNT, CDR2 FRNRAP. This CDR3 region has 14 residues. For the CDR3, the DNA is TGTGCTAGTGGTTTGACAGGGGGTTCCTACGAGCAGTACTTC. Translated: CASGLTGGSYEQYF.

The rearrangement links TRBV19 to TRBJ1-5, with a weak D call TRBD1 (5 bases). Per germline, CDR1 LNHDA and CDR2 SQIVND (reference sequence). Trimming removed 6 bases from V and 4 bases from J, with 16 bases in between. This CDR3 contains 15 residues. The CDR3 spells CASSPRGVGNQPQHF. For the CDR3, the DNA is TGTGCCAGTAGCCCCCGGGGGGTGGGGAATCAGCCCCAGCATTTT. The variable domain in full, completed from reference TRBV19 and TRBJ1-5, reads DGGITQSPKYLFRKEGQNVTLSCEQNLNHDAMYWYRQDPGQGLRLIYYSQIVNDFQKGDIAEGYSVSREKKESFPLTVTSAQKNPTAFYLCASSPRGVGNQPQHFGDGTRLSIL.

The chain couples TRBV6-4 to TRBJ2-3, with D tentatively TRBD2 (6 bases). The V end was cut by 5 bases, the J end by 0 bases, with 12 bases between. From germline, CDR1 is MRHNA and CDR2 SNTAGT. The length of the CDR3 is 15 residues. This chain's CDR3 is CASSRDSGSTDTQYF. CDR3 nucleotide sequence: TGTGCCAGCAGTCGGGACTCGGGCAGCACAGATACGCAGTATTTT.

This chain links TRBV19 with TRBJ2-3; maybe TRBD1 (6 bases). CDR3 length: 14 residues. Trimming left V 4 bases short and J 4 bases short, with 12 bases between. Germline V gene data show CDR1 as LNHDA and CDR2 as SQIVND (reference sequence). In DNA form, the CDR3 reads TGTGCCAGTAGTAACCACAGGGAAGCAGATACGCAGTATTTT. Its protein product is CASSNHREADTQYF. Full variable domain (missing parts from reference TRBV19 and TRBJ2-3): DGGITQSPKYLFRKEGQNVTLSCEQNLNHDAMYWYRQDPGQGLRLIYYSQIVNDFQKGDIAEGYSVSREKKESFPLTVTSAQKNPTAFYLCASSNHREADTQYFGPGTRLTVL.

The chain links TRBV15 to TRBJ1-4, with D tentatively TRBD1 (5 bases). The CDR3 loop spans 15 amino acids. CDR1 and CDR2 from the germline V gene are LNHNV and YYDKDF (reference sequence). Trimming cost V 3 bases and J 6 bases, with 14 bases left between them. For the CDR3, the DNA is TGTGCCACCAGCAGCAGACAGCACAACTATGAAAAACTGTTTTTT. This codes for CATSSRQHNYEKLFF.

The chain recombines TRBV1 with TRBJ2-5; TRBD2 is taken as the D call from the table, unchecked against the DNA. TRBV1 is a recognized pseudogene. This CDR3 spans 17 amino acids. CDR3 in DNA: TGCACCAGCAGCCAAGGGACTAGCGGGGGGGCCGGGGAGACCCAGTACTTC. Its translation: CTSSQGTSGGAGETQYF.

The genes are TRBV12-3 or TRBV12-4 and TRBJ2-1; 10 nucleotides line up with TRBD2. J lost 8 bases, V lost 8 bases, and 6 bases had no gene match. The CDR3 totals 13 residues. CDR3: CASSPGLAYEQFF. The CDR3 DNA sequence: TGTGCCAGCTCCCCGGGACTAGCGTATGAGCAGTTCTTC.

The V call is TRBV7-9, the J call TRBJ2-3; 9 bases fit TRBD2. The V and J ends lost 3 bases and 3 bases, in that order; junction bases with no gene match: 7. The CDR3 consists of 16 residues. The germline gives CDR1 SEHNR, CDR2 FQNEAQ (reference sequence). This chain's CDR3 is CASSFKGLAQTDTQYF. Written as DNA, the CDR3 is TGTGCCAGCAGCTTCAAAGGACTAGCGCAGACAGATACGCAGTATTTT.

J is TRBJ2-2 and V is TRBV6-5; 8 nucleotides line up with TRBD1. Germline V gene sequence: CDR1 MNHEY, CDR2 SVGAGI. The CDR3 is 14 residues long. With V trimmed by 7 bases and J by 4 bases, 5 bases remained unmatched. CDR3 sequence (DNA): TGTGCCAGCAAAGGACAGGGAGGCACCGGGGAGCTGTTTTTT. This encodes CASKGQGGTGELFF.